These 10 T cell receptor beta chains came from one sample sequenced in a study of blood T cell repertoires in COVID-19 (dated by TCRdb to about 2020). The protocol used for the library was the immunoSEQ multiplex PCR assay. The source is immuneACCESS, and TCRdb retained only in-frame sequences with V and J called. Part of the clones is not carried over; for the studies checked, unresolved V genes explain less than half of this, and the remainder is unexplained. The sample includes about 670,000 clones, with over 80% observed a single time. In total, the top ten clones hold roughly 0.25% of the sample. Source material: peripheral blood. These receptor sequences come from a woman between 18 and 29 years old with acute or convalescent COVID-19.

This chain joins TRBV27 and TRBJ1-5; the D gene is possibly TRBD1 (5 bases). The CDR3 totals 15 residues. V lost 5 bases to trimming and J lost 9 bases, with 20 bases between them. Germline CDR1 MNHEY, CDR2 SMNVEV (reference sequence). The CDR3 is CASSPQGLGPGPQHF. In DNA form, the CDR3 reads TGTGCCAGCAGTCCCCAGGGTCTGGGGCCAGGGCCCCAGCATTTT.

The CDR3 region is CASRGGGNQPQHF. The CDR3 coding sequence is TGTGCCAGCAGGGGGGGAGGAAATCAGCCCCAGCATTTT. The chain employs TRBV12-3 or TRBV12-4 and TRBJ1-5; D is perhaps TRBD1 (5 bases). V shed 6 bases and J shed 4 bases, with 10 bases lying between them. The CDR3 is 13 amino acids.

The CDR3 coding sequence is TGTGCCAGCAGTTGGGGAGGGGGCAATCAGCCCCAGCATTTT. Encoded protein: CASSWGGGNQPQHF. J is TRBJ1-5 and V is TRBV6-2 or TRBV6-3; perhaps TRBD1 as D (5 bases). Germline V gene lookup returns CDR1 MNHEY and CDR2 SVGEGT. V was clipped by 4 bases and J by 2 bases, with 9 bases between them. The CDR3 length is 14 residues.

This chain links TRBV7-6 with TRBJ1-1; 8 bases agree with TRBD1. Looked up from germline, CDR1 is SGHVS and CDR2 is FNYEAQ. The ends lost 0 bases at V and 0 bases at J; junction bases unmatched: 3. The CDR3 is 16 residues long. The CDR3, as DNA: TGTGCCAGCAGCTTAGCGCAGGGGGCCATGAACACTGAAGCTTTCTTT. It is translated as CASSLAQGAMNTEAFF. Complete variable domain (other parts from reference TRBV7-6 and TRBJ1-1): GAGVSQSPRYKVTKRGQDVALRCDPISGHVSLYWYRQALGQGPEFLTYFNYEAQQDKSGLPNDRFSAERPEGSISTLTIQRTEQRDSAMYRCASSLAQGAMNTEAFFGQGTRLTVV.

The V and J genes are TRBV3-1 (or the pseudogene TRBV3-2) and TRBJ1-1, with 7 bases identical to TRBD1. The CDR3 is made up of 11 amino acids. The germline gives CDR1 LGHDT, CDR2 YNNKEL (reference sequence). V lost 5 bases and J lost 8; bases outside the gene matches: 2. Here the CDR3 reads CASSRGLEAFF. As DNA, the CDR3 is TGTGCCAGCAGCAGGGGGCTAGAAGCTTTCTTT.

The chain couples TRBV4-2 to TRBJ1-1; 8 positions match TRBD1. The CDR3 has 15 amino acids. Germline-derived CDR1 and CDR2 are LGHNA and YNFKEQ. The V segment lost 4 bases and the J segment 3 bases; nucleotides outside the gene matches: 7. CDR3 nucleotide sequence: TGTGCCAGCAGCCCAGGGGACAGGATCGACACTGAAGCTTTCTTT. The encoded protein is CASSPGDRIDTEAFF.

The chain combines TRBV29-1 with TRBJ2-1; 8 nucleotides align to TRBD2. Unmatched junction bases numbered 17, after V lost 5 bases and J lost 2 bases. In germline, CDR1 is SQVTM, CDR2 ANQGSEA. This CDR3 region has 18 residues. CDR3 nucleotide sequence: TGCAGCGTTCCACCGGCCGGGATAATAGCGGGGCCCTACAATGAGCAGTTCTTC. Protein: CSVPPAGIIAGPYNEQFF.

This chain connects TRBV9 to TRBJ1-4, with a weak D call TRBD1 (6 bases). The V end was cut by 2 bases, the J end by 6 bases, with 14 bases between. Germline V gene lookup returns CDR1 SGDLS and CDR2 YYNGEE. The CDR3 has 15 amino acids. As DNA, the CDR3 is TGTGCCAGCAGCGTGTCGACAGGCCAGGATGAAAAACTGTTTTTT. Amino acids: CASSVSTGQDEKLFF.

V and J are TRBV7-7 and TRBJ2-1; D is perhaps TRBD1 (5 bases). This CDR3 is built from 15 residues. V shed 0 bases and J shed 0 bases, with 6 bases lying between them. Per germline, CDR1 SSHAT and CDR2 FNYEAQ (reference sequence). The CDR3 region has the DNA TGTGCCAGCAGCTTAGCGCAGGGCTCCTACAATGAGCAGTTCTTC. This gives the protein CASSLAQGSYNEQFF.

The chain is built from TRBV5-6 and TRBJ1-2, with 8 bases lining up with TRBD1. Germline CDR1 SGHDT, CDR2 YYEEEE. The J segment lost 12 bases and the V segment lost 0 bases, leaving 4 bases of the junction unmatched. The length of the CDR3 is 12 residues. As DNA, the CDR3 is TGTGCCAGCAGCTTGGCCGGGACAGGCGACACCTTC. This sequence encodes CASSLAGTGDTF.